This T cell receptor beta chain came from a study of CD8 T cells in ankylosing spondylitis. Concerning this clonotype itself: The antigen is unknown.

Whole-study findings and limits: Clones that were linked to disease were CD8+ and were relatively rare in peripheral blood. Several of the motif variants were reported before in synovial fluid and blood from reactive arthritis.

TCRdb redid the calling of the 5' RACE reads with MiXCR, one entry per CDR3 protein. The table lists 250,000 or so distinct CDR3 sequences, over 15% of them singletons. Input material: blood, either unsorted or a sorted T cell fraction (not recorded which). This TCR was recovered from a male donor with ankylosing spondylitis or in good health (not recorded which).

The CDR3 reads CASSYHTRVEQFF. In nucleotides, the CDR3 is TGTGCCAGCAGCTATCACACAAGGGTTGAGCAGTTCTTC. The rearrangement uses TRBV7-9 and TRBJ2-1; D gene unclear. This CDR3 has 13 residues. Germline V gene data show CDR1 as SEHNR and CDR2 as FQNEAQ (reference sequence). V was trimmed by 4 bases and J by 9 bases, leaving 13 bases between them.